The 28 T cell receptor beta chains listed next were all sequenced from one sample in a study of monozygotic twins with cystic fibrosis. The method was immunoSEQ multiplex PCR; TCRdb's version includes in-frame clones alone and lacks a portion of them. The data show approximately 33,000 clones, under 90% seen once. Sequenced sample: blood. These receptors originate from a girl aged 2 to 9 with cystic fibrosis.

CDR3 region: CASSQGEPYNYGYTF. Here the CDR3 DNA reads TGTGCCAGCAGTCAAGGCGAGCCCTATAACTATGGCTACACCTTC. The chain recombines TRBV7-2 with TRBJ1-2; the D is unclear. With 6 bases removed from V and 1 base from J, the gap between germline ends came to 15 bases. Per the germline V gene, CDR1 is SGHTA and CDR2 is FQGNSA. CDR3 length: 15 residues.

The chain carries TRBV4-3 and TRBJ2-2; TRBD2 is a possible D gene (6 bases). Germline V lookup: CDR1 LGHNA, CDR2 YSLEER. This CDR3 is built from 15 residues. V was pared by 0 bases and J by 5 bases, with 10 bases between. CDR3 protein: CASSQDLLATGELFF. CDR3 nucleotides: TGCGCCAGCAGCCAAGATTTACTAGCAACCGGGGAGCTGTTTTTT.

This rearrangement joins TRBV12-5 to TRBJ2-7; D may be TRBD2 (6 bases). CDR1 is LGHNT, CDR2 FRNRAP, per germline. This CDR3 has 13 residues. V lost 8 bases to trimming and J lost 1 base, with 12 bases between them. CDR3 in amino acids: CASLPRGSYEQYF. In DNA form, the CDR3 reads TGTGCTAGTTTGCCCCGGGGGTCCTACGAGCAGTACTTC. The full variable domain, completed using reference TRBV12-5 and TRBJ2-7, is DARVTQTPRHKVTEMGQEVTMRCQPILGHNTVFWYRQTMMQGLELLAYFRNRAPLDDSGMPKDRFSAEMPDATLATLKIQPSEPRDSAVYFCASLPRGSYEQYFGPGTRLTVT.

The genes are TRBV7-8 and TRBJ1-3; TRBD1 matches at 9 bases. V was clipped by 8 bases and J by 2 bases; unmatched bases: 7. CDR1 SGHVS and CDR2 FQNEAQ come from the germline V gene. This CDR3 spans 15 amino acids. The CDR3 region is CASQRTGETGNTIYF. CDR3 bases: TGTGCCAGCCAGAGGACAGGGGAGACTGGAAACACCATATATTTT.

The chain couples TRBV6-5 to TRBJ1-2, with TRBD1 identical over 8 bases. CDR1 and CDR2 (germline): MNHEY, SVGAGI. This CDR3 has 12 amino acids. The V and J ends lost 6 bases and 11 bases, in that order; junction bases with no gene match: 8. The CDR3 region is CASSRQGIRYTF. For the CDR3, the DNA is TGTGCCAGCAGCAGACAGGGGATTCGGTACACCTTC.

The V gene is TRBV7-2, the J gene TRBJ1-1; the D gene is possibly TRBD1 (6 bases). V dropped 5 bases and J dropped 0 bases, with 10 bases sitting between them. Per the germline V gene, CDR1 is SGHTA and CDR2 is FQGNSA. The CDR3 runs 14 residues. The CDR3 reads CASSHGQLNTEAFF. CDR3 nucleotide sequence: TGTGCCAGCAGCCATGGACAGCTGAACACTGAAGCTTTCTTT. The whole variable domain, filled in from reference TRBV7-2 and TRBJ1-1, reads GAGVSQSPSNKVTEKGKDVELRCDPISGHTALYWYRQSLGQGLEFLIYFQGNSAPDKSGLPSDRFSAERTGGSVSTLTIQRTQQEDSAVYLCASSHGQLNTEAFFGQGTRLTVV.

J is TRBJ2-1 and V is TRBV4-3, with 8 bases that match TRBD2. The CDR3 totals 16 residues. The germline gives CDR1 LGHNA, CDR2 YSLEER. Germline trimming cut 4 bases from V and 5 bases from J; bases unmatched to any gene: 10. The CDR3 reads CASSPLGRAEDNEQFF. As DNA, the CDR3 is TGCGCCAGCAGCCCACTCGGGAGGGCCGAGGACAATGAGCAGTTCTTC.

Only a few counts were recorded for this clone. This chain uses TRBV4-2 with TRBJ2-4, with unresolved D. Germline-derived CDR1 and CDR2 are LGHNA and YNFKEQ. Trimming removed 4 bases at V and 8 bases at J, with 12 bases between. CDR3 length equals 13 residues. The DNA for the CDR3 is TGTGCCAGCAGCCCTCCCGGCGATCACATTCAGTACTTC. It encodes CASSPPGDHIQYF.

The V and J genes are TRBV4-1 and TRBJ2-2; unclear D gene. This CDR3 region has 12 residues. Trimming stripped 4 bases from V and 8 bases from J, with 8 bases between. Germline V gene lookup returns CDR1 MGHRA and CDR2 YSYEKL. CDR3 amino acids: CASSLLGGELFF. CDR3 DNA: TGCGCCAGCAGCCTCCTAGGGGGGGAGCTGTTTTTT.

The chain uses TRBV30 and TRBJ2-7, with TRBD1 matching 8 bases. This CDR3 is built from 13 residues. Trimming removed 0 bases from V and 9 bases from J; junction bases left unmatched: 7. Germline assignment: CDR1 GTSNPN and CDR2 SVGIG (reference sequence). CDR3 nucleotides: TGTGCCTGGAGTGTACGACAGGGGACGGGGCAGTACTTC. Translated, it gives CAWSVRQGTGQYF.

The genes are TRBV6-5 and TRBJ2-1, with TRBD2 matching 8 bases. The J segment lost 7 bases and the V segment lost 0 bases, leaving 8 bases of the junction unmatched. The CDR3 has 16 amino acids. CDR1 and CDR2 (germline): MNHEY, SVGAGI. The CDR3 sequence is CASSYSVAGSGNEQFF. In DNA form, the CDR3 reads TGTGCCAGCAGTTACTCGGTAGCGGGGAGTGGAAATGAGCAGTTCTTC.

This clone was counted a few times. J is TRBJ1-6 and V is TRBV28, with D perhaps matching TRBD1 (6 bases). CDR1 and CDR2 (germline): MDHEN, SYDVKM. The CDR3 runs 15 residues. Between the trimmed V and J ends, which lost 3 bases and 6 bases, there was a span of 12 bases. CDR3 DNA: TGTGCCAGCAGTTTCCCGGGGGCGTCTAATTCACCCCTCCACTTT. This translates into CASSFPGASNSPLHF.

The chain combines TRBV4-2 with TRBJ2-3; TRBD1 might be the D (6 bases). The V end was cut by 4 bases, the J end by 6 bases, with 17 bases between. The CDR3 loop spans 15 amino acids. The germline gives CDR1 LGHNA, CDR2 YNFKEQ. The CDR3 sequence: CASSPEWQRGDTQYF. The CDR3 DNA reads TGTGCCAGCAGCCCCGAGTGGCAGAGGGGGGATACGCAGTATTTT.

The genes are TRBV5-1 and TRBJ2-7, with D tentatively TRBD1 (6 bases). V was shortened by 0 bases and J by 6 bases, with 13 bases between the two germline ends. Per germline, CDR1 SGHRS and CDR2 YFSETQ. The CDR3 contains 14 residues. The CDR3, as DNA: TGCGCCAGCAGCTTGGAGACAGGACTTGTCGAGCAGTACTTC. Translated, it gives CASSLETGLVEQYF.

V and J are TRBV7-2 and TRBJ2-2; D remains unclear. The CDR3 sequence is 17 residues long. V lost 1 base and J lost 8, with 20 bases in between. CDR1 is SGHTA, CDR2 FQGNSA, per germline. The CDR3 DNA follows: TGTGCCAGCAGCTTAGAAGGACGAACGACGTTCGTGGGGGAGCTGTTTTTT. Its protein product is CASSLEGRTTFVGELFF.

The rearrangement joins TRBV13 to TRBJ2-7; TRBD2 matches at 10 bases. The junction had 4 bases not matched to a gene; V was cut back by 5 bases and J by 0 bases. The germline gives CDR1 PRHDT, CDR2 FYEKMQ (reference sequence). The CDR3 contains 15 residues. CDR3 amino acids: CASSRSGGYSYEQYF. CDR3 in DNA: TGTGCCAGCAGCCGTAGCGGGGGGTACTCCTACGAGCAGTACTTC.

This clone was detected once. V gene TRBV9 combines with J gene TRBJ2-3, with a weak D call TRBD2 (6 bases). Trimming pared 0 bases from V and 3 bases from J, leaving 8 bases between. The CDR3 has 14 residues. CDR1 and CDR2 (germline): SGDLS, YYNGEE. Here the CDR3 DNA reads TGTGCCAGCAGCGTAGAAGGGAGGACAGATACGCAGTATTTT. Protein: CASSVEGRTDTQYF.

The genes are TRBV6-5 and TRBJ1-2; 8 bases line up with TRBD1. Per germline, CDR1 MNHEY and CDR2 SVGAGI. The CDR3 length is 14 residues. After removal of 7 bases from V and 4 bases from J, the junction contained 8 bases not matched to a gene. CDR3 loop: CASINPGTGYGYTF. CDR3 coding DNA: TGTGCCAGCATCAACCCCGGGACAGGCTATGGCTACACCTTC.

The CDR3: CATSRDQDFTIYF. The CDR3, as DNA: TGTGCCACCAGCAGAGACCAGGATTTCACCATATATTTT. This chain links TRBV15 with TRBJ1-3; D unclear. Germline V lookup: CDR1 LNHNV, CDR2 YYDKDF (reference sequence). Trimming stripped 0 bases from V and 9 bases from J, with 9 bases between. The CDR3 is 13 residues long.

The CDR3 sequence: CASSIVTSGGADIQYF. As DNA, the CDR3 is TGTGCCAGTAGTATAGTAACTAGCGGGGGCGCGGACATTCAGTACTTC. The chain uses TRBV19 and TRBJ2-4, with 11 bases identical to TRBD2. Germline CDR1 LNHDA, CDR2 SQIVND (reference sequence). The CDR3 loop spans 16 amino acids. Trimming removed 1 base from V and 8 bases from J; junction bases left unmatched: 7. The variable domain in full, with the rest retrieved from reference TRBV19 and TRBJ2-4, is DGGITQSPKYLFRKEGQNVTLSCEQNLNHDAMYWYRQDPGQGLRLIYYSQIVNDFQKGDIAEGYSVSREKKESFPLTVTSAQKNPTAFYLCASSIVTSGGADIQYFGAGTRLSVL.

The chain is built from TRBV19 and TRBJ1-5; D remains ambiguous. Germline lookup yields CDR1 LNHDA and CDR2 SQIVND (reference sequence). This CDR3 spans 13 amino acids. V lost 1 base and J 5 bases, leaving 6 bases between the germline ends. The CDR3 region has the DNA TGTGCCAGTAGTATAGCCCTTTATCAGCCCCAGCATTTT. It codes for CASSIALYQPQHF.

This chain joins TRBV6-4 and TRBJ1-2, with 7 bases that match TRBD1. Trimming at V came to 8 bases and at J to 8 bases, leaving 17 bases not matched to a gene. Germline V gene sequence: CDR1 MRHNA, CDR2 SNTAGT. The length of the CDR3 is 15 residues. DNA for the CDR3: TGTGCCAGCTCCAGATCAGTTGGACAGGATGAGGGCTACACCTTC. This codes for CASSRSVGQDEGYTF.

In this sample, this clone turned up once. This chain joins TRBV11-3 and TRBJ1-2; 8 bases match TRBD1. Looked up from germline, CDR1 is SGHNT and CDR2 is YENEEA. This CDR3 has 13 amino acids. Unmatched junction bases numbered 5, after V lost 5 bases and J lost 6 bases. Written as DNA, the CDR3 is TGTGCCAGCAGCCAGACAGGGGTGGATGGCTACACCTTC. As protein: CASSQTGVDGYTF.

This rearrangement joins TRBV27 to TRBJ2-2; D tentatively reads TRBD1 or TRBD2 (5 bases each). V was trimmed by 1 base and J by 4 bases, leaving 10 bases between them. The CDR3 spans 15 residues. The germline V gene encodes CDR1 MNHEY and CDR2 SMNVEV (reference sequence). The CDR3 DNA is TGTGCCAGCAGTTTATTCCCAGGGAGCACCGGGGAGCTGTTTTTT. It specifies CASSLFPGSTGELFF.

The chain's CDR3 is CASRKTGGYEQYF. In nucleotides, the CDR3 is TGTGCCAGCAGAAAGACAGGGGGGTACGAGCAGTACTTC. This chain connects TRBV6-5 to TRBJ2-7; 9 bases line up with TRBD1. The CDR3 length is 13 residues. Germline CDR1 MNHEY, CDR2 SVGAGI. With V trimmed by 6 bases and J by 4 bases, 4 bases remained unmatched.

The rearrangement joins TRBV27 to TRBJ2-3, with D perhaps TRBD2 (6 bases). V shed 5 bases and J shed 0 bases, with 15 bases lying between them. This CDR3 spans 16 amino acids. Germline V gene data show CDR1 as MNHEY and CDR2 as SMNVEV (reference sequence). In nucleotides, the CDR3 is TGTGCCAGCAGTCCGGGACTTCTAATTAGCACAGATACGCAGTATTTT. Residues: CASSPGLLISTDTQYF.

The chain combines TRBV5-4 with TRBJ1-5; TRBD1 might be the D (6 bases). The CDR3 contains 15 residues. Germline-derived CDR1 and CDR2 are SGHNT and YYREEE (reference sequence). V lost 0 bases to trimming and J lost 0 bases, with 7 bases between them. As DNA, the CDR3 is TGTGCCAGCAGCTTGGGGACAGATAGCAATCAGCCCCAGCATTTT. It codes for CASSLGTDSNQPQHF.

The chain links TRBV27 to TRBJ2-4; 7 bases fit TRBD1. The V gene end was trimmed by 6 bases and the J gene end by 6 bases; junction bases not matched to a gene: 5. Germline assignment: CDR1 MNHEY and CDR2 SMNVEV (reference sequence). This CDR3 has 13 amino acids. CDR3 sequence reads: CASRQGGRNIQYF. DNA of the CDR3: TGTGCCAGCAGACAAGGGGGCAGAAACATTCAGTACTTC.